What follows are 26 T cell receptor beta chains derived from one specimen sequenced in a study of T cell responses to AZD1222 COVID-19 vaccine listed by TCRdb under 2021. The sample's time point, from its label and the paper: baseline before first vaccination. Libraries came from the immunoSEQ multiplex PCR assay. In its TCRdb copy, this immuneACCESS table keeps in-frame sequences only and misses some clones. Where compared with another copy, unresolved V genes explain less than half of these, and the others have no known cause. The sample records under 70,000 clones, about 85% of which are singletons. The ten largest clones add up to 21% of the sample. The sequences come from peripheral blood, collected on day 0 of AZD1222 vaccination. The receptors were gathered from an adult in good health.

The gene calls are TRBV28 and TRBJ1-3, with 7 bases that match TRBD1. CDR3 length: 17 residues. J gave up 0 bases and V 5 bases, and 10 bases lay outside the gene matches. Per germline, CDR1 MDHEN and CDR2 SYDVKM. Here the CDR3 DNA reads TGTGCCAGCAGTCCCCCCGGGACAGCATACTCTGGAAACACCATATATTTT. Its translation is CASSPPGTAYSGNTIYF.

This chain connects TRBV10-3 to TRBJ2-7, with D uncertain. This CDR3 comprises 12 residues. Germline CDR1 ENHRY, CDR2 SYGVKD. V gave up 3 bases and J gave up 4 bases, with 7 bases separating them. CDR3 sequence: CAISERAYEQYF. CDR3 coding DNA: TGTGCCATCAGTGAAAGAGCTTACGAGCAGTACTTC.

The genes are TRBV18 and TRBJ1-2, with a possible D match to TRBD1 (5 bases). The V end lost 3 bases, the J end lost 8 bases, and 19 bases lay between the germline ends. The V gene's germline CDR1 is KGHSH and CDR2 LQKENI. The CDR3 spans 15 residues. The DNA of the CDR3 is TGTGCCAGCTCACCTATCCCGGGGGAGCCGTCCGGCTACACCTTC. It translates to CASSPIPGEPSGYTF. The full variable domain, rest sourced from reference TRBV18 and TRBJ1-2, is NAGVMQNPRHLVRRRGQEARLRCSPMKGHSHVYWYRQLPEEGLKFMVYLQKENIIDESGMPKERFSAEFPKEGPSILRIQQVVRGDSAAYFCASSPIPGEPSGYTFGSGTRLTVV.

The DNA for the CDR3 is TGTGCCAGCAGTTTAGTTCAGGGGTTGGCAGGCGAGGACGAGCAGTACTTC. This translates into CASSLVQGLAGEDEQYF. The rearrangement uses TRBV28 and TRBJ2-7, with a weak D call TRBD1 (6 bases). This CDR3 comprises 17 residues. V was cut by 2 bases and J by 5 bases, with 22 bases left in between. Germline CDR1 MDHEN, CDR2 SYDVKM.

The chain carries TRBV6-5 and TRBJ2-1; the D gene is possibly TRBD2 (7 bases). With 2 bases removed from V and 10 bases from J, the gap between germline ends came to 21 bases. Germline values: CDR1 MNHEY, CDR2 SVGAGI. This CDR3 is built from 16 residues. CDR3 loop: CASSYGTGTREVEQFF. For the CDR3, the DNA is TGTGCCAGCAGTTACGGAACCGGGACACGGGAGGTGGAGCAGTTCTTC.

This clone was picked up a small number of times. The chain has TRBV28 and TRBJ1-2; D is possibly TRBD1 (5 bases). V was trimmed by 4 bases and J by 4 bases, leaving 10 bases between them. The V gene's germline CDR1 is MDHEN and CDR2 SYDVKM. CDR3 length: 13 residues. The CDR3 loop is CASSSQGLYGYTF. DNA of the CDR3: TGTGCCAGCAGTTCCCAGGGACTCTATGGCTACACCTTC.

Only one count was recorded for this clone. This chain links TRBV27 with TRBJ1-2; 9 nucleotides match TRBD1. V lost 4 bases, J lost 5 bases, and 8 bases stayed unmatched. The germline gives CDR1 MNHEY, CDR2 SMNVEV (reference sequence). This CDR3 contains 15 residues. CDR3 in amino acids: CASSYGTGLSYGYTF. The CDR3 nucleotides are TGTGCCAGCAGTTACGGGACAGGGTTATCTTATGGCTACACCTTC.

The rearrangement uses TRBV19 and TRBJ1-1; D gene unclear. V was trimmed by 5 bases and J by 1 base, leaving 14 bases between them. The CDR3 spans 15 residues. Germline V CDR1 and CDR2: LNHDA, SQIVND (reference sequence). The CDR3 sequence is CASSWFGGGNTEAFF. The CDR3 DNA sequence: TGTGCCAGTAGTTGGTTTGGAGGCGGGAACACTGAAGCTTTCTTT.

V and J are TRBV7-3 and TRBJ2-3; possible D gene TRBD2, 5 bases. CDR1 is SGHTA, CDR2 FQGTGA, per germline. V was cut by 5 bases and J by 3 bases, with 9 bases left in between. The CDR3 covers 13 residues. In DNA, the CDR3 is TGTGCCAGCAGCCGCGGAGGAACAGATACGCAGTATTTT. Translating it yields CASSRGGTDTQYF. Together with reference TRBV7-3 and TRBJ2-3, the CDR3 gives the full variable domain: GAGVSQTPSNKVTEKGKYVELRCDPISGHTALYWYRQSLGQGPEFLIYFQGTGAADDSGLPNDRFFAVRPEGSVSTLKIQRTERGDSAVYLCASSRGGTDTQYFGPGTRLTVL.

A few counts support this clone. The gene calls are TRBV5-1 and TRBJ2-7; 8 bases align to TRBD1. CDR1 SGHRS and CDR2 YFSETQ come from the germline V gene. The CDR3 contains 13 residues. J was trimmed by 0 bases and V by 7 bases; bases with no gene match: 3. CDR3 bases: TGCGCCAGCGCAGGGGGCACCTCCTACGAGCAGTACTTC. Its translation is CASAGGTSYEQYF.

The V call is TRBV3-1 (or the pseudogene TRBV3-2), the J call TRBJ1-2; no clear D gene. Germline values: CDR1 LGHDT, CDR2 YNNKEL (reference sequence). The CDR3 has 14 residues. With 1 base removed from V and 7 bases from J, the gap between germline ends came to 13 bases. CDR3 region: CASSQVPEKGGYTF. The CDR3 DNA reads as TGTGCCAGCAGCCAAGTTCCCGAAAAAGGTGGCTACACCTTC.

This clone was found once. The chain uses TRBV9 and TRBJ2-7; D unclear. Trimming removed 4 bases at V and 6 bases at J, with 11 bases between. Germline V gives CDR1 SGDLS, CDR2 YYNGEE. The CDR3 consists of 12 residues. The CDR3 sequence is CASSPTVGEQYF. The DNA for the CDR3 is TGTGCCAGCAGCCCGACTGTGGGCGAGCAGTACTTC.

The V gene is TRBV7-6, the J gene TRBJ1-2; D ambiguous. V lost 0 bases and J 0 bases, leaving 14 bases between the germline ends. The CDR3 contains 17 residues. The germline V gene has CDR1 SGHVS and CDR2 FNYEAQ. In DNA form, the CDR3 reads TGTGCCAGCAGCTTAGCCTCTCGTGTGAGCGCTAACTATGGCTACACCTTC. Residues: CASSLASRVSANYGYTF.

The rearrangement uses TRBV11-3 and TRBJ2-3; no definite D call. V lost 0 bases and J lost 7, with 8 bases in between. The CDR3 runs to 13 residues. The germline CDR1 and CDR2 sequences are SGHNT and YENEEA. CDR3: CASSLDLRNTQYF. CDR3 in DNA: TGTGCCAGCAGCTTAGATCTGAGAAATACGCAGTATTTT.

This chain links TRBV4-3 with TRBJ2-3; TRBD1 agrees at 8 bases. The CDR3 consists of 17 residues. Trimming at V came to 0 bases and at J to 5 bases, leaving 10 bases not matched to a gene. Germline V gene sequence: CDR1 LGHNA, CDR2 YSLEER. This chain's CDR3 is CASSQELGAGGGDTQYF. In nucleotides, the CDR3 is TGCGCCAGCAGCCAAGAATTAGGAGCAGGGGGCGGAGATACGCAGTATTTT.

This chain connects TRBV9 to TRBJ1-2; the D gene is possibly TRBD1 (5 bases). The CDR3 is 13 residues long. Trimming left V 4 bases short and J 4 bases short, with 11 bases between. Germline loops: CDR1 SGDLS, CDR2 YYNGEE. CDR3 residues: CASSRGGVYGYTF. CDR3 sequence (DNA): TGTGCCAGCAGCCGTGGGGGGGTCTATGGCTACACCTTC.

The rearrangement joins TRBV13 to TRBJ1-2, with a tentative D call TRBD1 (6 bases). The germline V gene encodes CDR1 PRHDT and CDR2 FYEKMQ (reference sequence). The CDR3 has 13 amino acids. The V gene lost 5 bases and the J gene lost 8 bases, with 15 bases spanning the gap. CDR3 coding DNA: TGTGCCAGCAGCCAGACAGGACCTCCCGGCTACACCTTC. Translating it yields CASSQTGPPGYTF.

The chain uses TRBV28 and TRBJ2-4, with no clear D. Germline V lookup: CDR1 MDHEN, CDR2 SYDVKM. V lost 6 bases, J lost 0 bases, and 21 bases lay in between. CDR3 length equals 18 residues. CDR3 in DNA: TGTGCCAGCAGCCAAAACTCCCGACGGCCTTTAGCCAAAAACATTCAGTACTTC. Its translation: CASSQNSRRPLAKNIQYF.

This clone was counted between two and nine times. The rearrangement uses TRBV19 and TRBJ2-2, with a weak D call TRBD1 (5 bases). The V gene's germline CDR1 is LNHDA and CDR2 SQIVND (reference sequence). The CDR3 is 14 residues long. V lost 0 bases, J lost 4 bases, and 6 bases lay in between. The CDR3, as DNA: TGTGCCAGTAGTATAGACAGGGTCACCGGGGAGCTGTTTTTT. Translation gives CASSIDRVTGELFF.

This clone was seen a single time. The chain couples TRBV10-3 to TRBJ2-5, with 8 bases lining up with TRBD1. Germline-derived CDR1 and CDR2 are ENHRY and SYGVKD. The J segment lost 4 bases and the V segment lost 6 bases, leaving 4 bases of the junction unmatched. The CDR3 has 13 amino acids. CDR3 nucleotides: TGTGCCATCAGCGAACAGGGGGGAGAGACCCAGTACTTC. This sequence encodes CAISEQGGETQYF.

The chain links TRBV24-1 to TRBJ1-5, with TRBD1 identical over 7 bases. The CDR3 is 15 residues long. Unmatched junction bases numbered 8, after V lost 7 bases and J lost 3 bases. Per germline, CDR1 KGHDR and CDR2 SFDVKD. The CDR3 reads CATSRGTAINQPQHF. CDR3 nucleotides: TGTGCCACCAGCAGAGGGACAGCGATCAATCAGCCCCAGCATTTT.

The rearrangement joins TRBV7-9 to TRBJ1-6, with unresolved D. This CDR3 region has 14 residues. With 5 bases removed from V and 5 bases from J, the gap between germline ends came to 10 bases. CDR1 and CDR2 from the germline V gene are SEHNR and FQNEAQ (reference sequence). DNA of the CDR3: TGTGCCAGCAGCCCACCCGGGGATAATTCACCCCTCCACTTT. This sequence encodes CASSPPGDNSPLHF.

V and J are TRBV7-2 and TRBJ1-2, with TRBD1 matching over 7 bases. This CDR3 contains 13 residues. Per the germline V gene, CDR1 is SGHTA and CDR2 is FQGNSA. V lost 7 bases to trimming and J lost 11 bases; unmatched junction nucleotides: 13. DNA for the CDR3: TGTGCCAGCAACCCTGGACAGGCTCCTTCTTACACCTTC. It translates to CASNPGQAPSYTF.

The chain carries TRBV27 and TRBJ2-1; 10 nucleotides align to TRBD2. In germline, CDR1 is MNHEY, CDR2 SMNVEV (reference sequence). The ends lost 7 bases at V and 7 bases at J; junction bases unmatched: 4. CDR3 length equals 13 residues. The CDR3 reads CASTLAGRNEQFF. The DNA for the CDR3 is TGTGCCAGCACACTAGCGGGAAGGAATGAGCAGTTCTTC.

The chain uses TRBV7-2 and TRBJ2-1, with D unclear. V gave up 6 bases and J gave up 0 bases, with 6 bases separating them. Looked up from germline, CDR1 is SGHTA and CDR2 is FQGNSA. The CDR3 loop spans 13 amino acids. This CDR3 is CASSWSSYNEQFF. CDR3 sequence (DNA): TGTGCCAGCAGTTGGAGCTCCTACAATGAGCAGTTCTTC.

The chain recombines TRBV5-4 with TRBJ2-7; the D is unclear. V was clipped by 0 bases and J by 3 bases, with 13 bases between them. This CDR3 is built from 15 residues. CDR1 and CDR2 from the germline V gene are SGHNT and YYREEE (reference sequence). The CDR3 nucleotides read TGTGCCAGCAGCTTGGGGTACTCACCGAACTACGAGCAGTACTTC. Encoded protein: CASSLGYSPNYEQYF.